This T cell receptor beta chain was recovered during a study of blood T cells in healthy people across ages. Trimming removed 3 bases at V and 13 bases at J, with 16 bases between. There are 13 residues in the CDR3. Germline-derived CDR1 and CDR2 are MDHEN and SYDVKM. A second PCR, run for roughly 7 to 11 cycles, used a sample-barcoded 5' primer plus a J-beta primer mix. Researchers report that each sample yielded at least 3 million CDR3-containing paired-end reads. Via MiXCR, TCRdb re-called the 5' RACE reads, giving one row per CDR3 protein. The sample lists about 1.5 million distinct CDR3 sequences, around 40% occurring once. Notes on this clonotype: The antigen is undetermined.

Broader study findings: A roughly linear fall in TCR beta diversity per million T cells was seen with increasing age.

Every sample had a minimum of 6.5 million PBMCs isolated. Sequencing was done on a sample of blood. The sequence was collected from a woman in her late teens or twenties in good health. The chain recombines TRBV28 with TRBJ2-1; D gene unclear. The chain's CDR3 is CASSFEGANLQFF. The CDR3 DNA is TGTGCCAGCAGTTTCGAAGGAGCCAACCTTCAGTTCTTC.